The rows below give T cell receptor beta chains drawn from one sample of a study of neoadjuvant anti-PD-1 for oral cavity cancer. Some clones are missing from TCRdb's copy, which holds only in-frame ones; the method was immunoSEQ multiplex PCR. The sample has roughly 15,000 clones, about three fifths seen once. Material: PBMCs, obtained before nivolumab (anti-PD-1) treatment. These receptors all stem from a person aged 40 to 85 with oral cavity squamous cell carcinoma. Each CDR3 is given with its conserved first and last residue. The D gene is left open where the match is weak. Where a row states a size, it is once, few, many or the class of an expanded clone; other rows omit it.

cdr3_nt: TGTGCCAGCAGCTTAATGAAAGAGAGCTCCTACGAGCAGTACTTC; cdr3_aa: CASSLMKESSYEQYF; j_call: TRBJ2-7; clone_size: -; cdr3_length: 15; d_call: -; v_call: TRBV13
cdr3_nt: TGCGCCAGCAGCGGGACAGGGGGCGCGGACACTGAAGCTTTCTTT; cdr3_aa: CASSGTGGADTEAFF; j_call: TRBJ1-1; clone_size: -; cdr3_length: 15; d_call: TRBD1; v_call: TRBV5-1
cdr3_nt: TGTGCCAGCAGCGAGGGGGAGTGGCAGGGTAATGAGCAGTTCTTC; cdr3_aa: CASSEGEWQGNEQFF; j_call: TRBJ2-1; clone_size: -; cdr3_length: 15; d_call: -; v_call: TRBV9
cdr3_nt: TGTGCCACCCGGGGGGGACCTCGCGGCGAGCAGTACTTC; cdr3_aa: CATRGGPRGEQYF; j_call: TRBJ2-7; clone_size: -; cdr3_length: 13; d_call: TRBD2; v_call: TRBV6-4
cdr3_nt: TGTGCCAGCAGCGCCAGACAGGGTGATTTTGGAAACACCATATATTTT; cdr3_aa: CASSARQGDFGNTIYF; j_call: TRBJ1-3; clone_size: once; cdr3_length: 16; d_call: TRBD1; v_call: TRBV9
cdr3_nt: TGTGCCAGCAGCTCAAAGGACTTTACCTACGAGCAGTACTTC; cdr3_aa: CASSSKDFTYEQYF; j_call: TRBJ2-7; clone_size: -; cdr3_length: 14; d_call: -; v_call: TRBV7-9
cdr3_nt: TGCAGCGGTGCAAGCTACACTGAAGCTTTCTTT; cdr3_aa: CSGASYTEAFF; j_call: TRBJ1-1; clone_size: -; cdr3_length: 11; d_call: -; v_call: TRBV29-1
cdr3_nt: TGTGCCAGCAGCAATCCGGACAGGGACAATGAGCAGTTCTTC; cdr3_aa: CASSNPDRDNEQFF; j_call: TRBJ2-1; clone_size: few; cdr3_length: 14; d_call: TRBD1; v_call: TRBV11-2
cdr3_nt: TGTGCCAGCACCCCCCGGGACAGGGATTACGAGCAGTACTTC; cdr3_aa: CASTPRDRDYEQYF; j_call: TRBJ2-7; clone_size: -; cdr3_length: 14; d_call: TRBD1; v_call: TRBV2
cdr3_nt: TGTGCCAGCAGCTTTAATCAGGGTGGGGGCACTGAAGCTTTCTTT; cdr3_aa: CASSFNQGGGTEAFF; j_call: TRBJ1-1; clone_size: -; cdr3_length: 15; d_call: -; v_call: TRBV11-2
cdr3_nt: TGTGCCAGTAGTAATCCGGGACTAGAGGCCCTGCAGTACTTC; cdr3_aa: CASSNPGLEALQYF; j_call: TRBJ2-7; clone_size: few; cdr3_length: 14; d_call: TRBD2; v_call: TRBV19
cdr3_nt: TGTGCCAGCAGCTTAAACAGTCTGGGCAGTACGGGTGAGCAGTTCTTC; cdr3_aa: CASSLNSLGSTGEQFF; j_call: TRBJ2-1; clone_size: few; cdr3_length: 16; d_call: -; v_call: TRBV7-3
cdr3_nt: TGTGCCAGCAGCTTACGAGGGAACACCGGGGAGCTGTTTTTT; cdr3_aa: CASSLRGNTGELFF; j_call: TRBJ2-2; clone_size: -; cdr3_length: 14; d_call: -; v_call: TRBV11-3
cdr3_nt: TGCGCCAGCAGCCATGGGACGGCGGATAACACTGAAGCTTTCTTT; cdr3_aa: CASSHGTADNTEAFF; j_call: TRBJ1-1; clone_size: -; cdr3_length: 15; d_call: -; v_call: TRBV5-1
cdr3_nt: TGTGCCTGGAGTGGCGGTGGGGGGAACAATGAGCAGTTCTTC; cdr3_aa: CAWSGGGGNNEQFF; j_call: TRBJ2-1; clone_size: -; cdr3_length: 14; d_call: -; v_call: TRBV30
cdr3_nt: TGTGCCAGTTCCGTAGCGGGAGATCCCAACGAGCAGTACTTC; cdr3_aa: CASSVAGDPNEQYF; j_call: TRBJ2-7; clone_size: once; cdr3_length: 14; d_call: TRBD2; v_call: TRBV6-5
cdr3_nt: TGCGCCAGCAGCCCGGGACAGGGAGCGGATGAGCAGTTCTTC; cdr3_aa: CASSPGQGADEQFF; j_call: TRBJ2-1; clone_size: -; cdr3_length: 14; d_call: TRBD1; v_call: TRBV5-1
cdr3_nt: TGTGCCTGGAGTGGTGGTGTCCGGCGGTATGGCTACACCTTC; cdr3_aa: CAWSGGVRRYGYTF; j_call: TRBJ1-2; clone_size: -; cdr3_length: 14; d_call: -; v_call: TRBV30
cdr3_nt: TGTGCCAGCAGTTACCAGGGGGGGGAGCAGTTCTTC; cdr3_aa: CASSYQGGEQFF; j_call: TRBJ2-1; clone_size: -; cdr3_length: 12; d_call: -; v_call: TRBV6-6
cdr3_nt: TGTGCCAGCAGTTCTCTATCGACAGGGAAGTTGAACACTGAAGCTTTCTTT; cdr3_aa: CASSSLSTGKLNTEAFF; j_call: TRBJ1-1; clone_size: few; cdr3_length: 17; d_call: TRBD1; v_call: TRBV28
cdr3_nt: TGTGCCAGCAGCTTGGGGGGACTAGCGGATTTTGGGACCCAGTACTTC; cdr3_aa: CASSLGGLADFGTQYF; j_call: TRBJ2-5; clone_size: -; cdr3_length: 16; d_call: TRBD2; v_call: TRBV5-6
cdr3_nt: TGTGCCAGCAGCCTAGGGACGAGTGGGGAGCAGTACTTC; cdr3_aa: CASSLGTSGEQYF; j_call: TRBJ2-7; clone_size: -; cdr3_length: 13; d_call: -; v_call: TRBV7-3
cdr3_nt: TGCGCCAGCAGCTCCCCAGGGTTAGGGCATGGCTACACCTTC; cdr3_aa: CASSSPGLGHGYTF; j_call: TRBJ1-2; clone_size: -; cdr3_length: 14; d_call: -; v_call: TRBV5-1
cdr3_nt: TGTGCCACCGCCGCGTCATTTAACTCAGAGGCCGACAATGGGCAGTATTTT; cdr3_aa: CATAASFNSEADNGQYF; j_call: TRBJ2-3; clone_size: -; cdr3_length: 17; d_call: -; v_call: TRBV15
cdr3_nt: TGTGCCTGTAAAGAGGGTGGTTGGGGGAATGGCTACACCTTC; cdr3_aa: CACKEGGWGNGYTF; j_call: TRBJ1-2; clone_size: few; cdr3_length: 14; d_call: -; v_call: TRBV30
cdr3_nt: TGTGCCAGCAGCCCCGAGGTATACATGGATGGCTACACCTTC; cdr3_aa: CASSPEVYMDGYTF; j_call: TRBJ1-2; clone_size: -; cdr3_length: 14; d_call: -; v_call: TRBV7-9
cdr3_nt: TGTGCCAGTAGTATGCAGGGGACCCGCTATGAGCAGTTCTTC; cdr3_aa: CASSMQGTRYEQFF; j_call: TRBJ2-1; clone_size: -; cdr3_length: 14; d_call: -; v_call: TRBV19
cdr3_nt: TGTGCCAGCAGCTTAACCGACTCTGGAAACACCATATATTTT; cdr3_aa: CASSLTDSGNTIYF; j_call: TRBJ1-3; clone_size: few; cdr3_length: 14; d_call: -; v_call: TRBV7-9
cdr3_nt: TGTGCCATCCGCGCATCCCCGAACACTGAAGCTTTCTTT; cdr3_aa: CAIRASPNTEAFF; j_call: TRBJ1-1; clone_size: -; cdr3_length: 13; d_call: -; v_call: TRBV10-3
cdr3_nt: TGTGCCAGCAGCTTGCGGACGGTTGTCACTGAAGCTTTCTTT; cdr3_aa: CASSLRTVVTEAFF; j_call: TRBJ1-1; clone_size: -; cdr3_length: 14; d_call: -; v_call: TRBV5-4
cdr3_nt: TGCGCCAGCAGCCGGGCGGGAGCAGCCTACAATGAGCAGTTCTTC; cdr3_aa: CASSRAGAAYNEQFF; j_call: TRBJ2-1; clone_size: -; cdr3_length: 15; d_call: TRBD2; v_call: TRBV4-1
cdr3_nt: TGCAGCGTTGAAGATCTGGGGGAGCACGGGGAGACCCAGTACTTC; cdr3_aa: CSVEDLGEHGETQYF; j_call: TRBJ2-5; clone_size: -; cdr3_length: 15; d_call: -; v_call: TRBV29-1
cdr3_nt: TGTGCCACCTCCCTACGCGGAGGCTACAATGAGCAGTTCTTC; cdr3_aa: CATSLRGGYNEQFF; j_call: TRBJ2-1; clone_size: -; cdr3_length: 14; d_call: -; v_call: TRBV5-8
cdr3_nt: TGTGCCAGCAGCTGGGACAGTAAAAACATTCAGTACTTC; cdr3_aa: CASSWDSKNIQYF; j_call: TRBJ2-4; clone_size: -; cdr3_length: 13; d_call: TRBD1; v_call: TRBV7-2
cdr3_nt: TGTGCCAGCAGTTACAGCGGGGGCCCTCGCACAGATACGCAGTATTTT; cdr3_aa: CASSYSGGPRTDTQYF; j_call: TRBJ2-3; clone_size: -; cdr3_length: 16; d_call: TRBD2; v_call: TRBV6-5
cdr3_nt: TGTGCCAGCAGCCCGGTCGGGGCAGGAGCGTACAATGAGCAGTTCTTC; cdr3_aa: CASSPVGAGAYNEQFF; j_call: TRBJ2-1; clone_size: -; cdr3_length: 16; d_call: -; v_call: TRBV9
cdr3_nt: TGCGCCAGCAGCCCGGGTGTTTCGGGAGGGCCTTTTCGTTACAATGAGCAGTTCTTC; cdr3_aa: CASSPGVSGGPFRYNEQFF; j_call: TRBJ2-1; clone_size: -; cdr3_length: 19; d_call: TRBD2; v_call: TRBV5-1
cdr3_nt: TGTGCCAGCAGCTTAGGGGGCGGGAGAGATCAGCCCCAGCATTTT; cdr3_aa: CASSLGGGRDQPQHF; j_call: TRBJ1-5; clone_size: -; cdr3_length: 15; d_call: -; v_call: TRBV7-8
cdr3_nt: TGTGCCAGCAGCTTGAGTGGAGGGGAGGGTCAGCCCCAGCATTTT; cdr3_aa: CASSLSGGEGQPQHF; j_call: TRBJ1-5; clone_size: -; cdr3_length: 15; d_call: -; v_call: TRBV5-5
cdr3_nt: TGTGCCAGCAGCTTAGCCCCTAGCGCAGATACGCAGTATTTT; cdr3_aa: CASSLAPSADTQYF; j_call: TRBJ2-3; clone_size: -; cdr3_length: 14; d_call: -; v_call: TRBV11-3
cdr3_nt: TGTGCCAGTACTAAAGCGGGAGGTCTCTACGAGCAGTACTTC; cdr3_aa: CASTKAGGLYEQYF; j_call: TRBJ2-7; clone_size: -; cdr3_length: 14; d_call: TRBD2; v_call: TRBV19
cdr3_nt: TGTGCCAGCACAGCGACAGGGGCAAATGAAAAACTGTTTTTT; cdr3_aa: CASTATGANEKLFF; j_call: TRBJ1-4; clone_size: once; cdr3_length: 14; d_call: TRBD1; v_call: TRBV6-1
cdr3_nt: TGTGCCAGCAGTGAACAGGCTGGCACTGAAGCTTTCTTT; cdr3_aa: CASSEQAGTEAFF; j_call: TRBJ1-1; clone_size: -; cdr3_length: 13; d_call: -; v_call: TRBV2
cdr3_nt: TGTGCCAGCAGTGCGGAGGCCGTGGGCACCGGGGAGCTGTTTTTT; cdr3_aa: CASSAEAVGTGELFF; j_call: TRBJ2-2; clone_size: -; cdr3_length: 15; d_call: -; v_call: TRBV2